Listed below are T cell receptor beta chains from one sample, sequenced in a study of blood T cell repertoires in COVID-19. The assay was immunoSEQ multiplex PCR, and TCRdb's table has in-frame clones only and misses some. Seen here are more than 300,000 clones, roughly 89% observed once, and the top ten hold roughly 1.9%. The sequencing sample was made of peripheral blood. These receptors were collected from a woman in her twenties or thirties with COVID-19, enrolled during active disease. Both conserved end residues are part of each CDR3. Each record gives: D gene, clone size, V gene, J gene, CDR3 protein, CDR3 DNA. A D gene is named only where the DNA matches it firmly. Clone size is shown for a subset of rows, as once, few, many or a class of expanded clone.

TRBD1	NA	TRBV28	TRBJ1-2	CASSSLGTDFYGYTF	TGTGCCAGCAGTTCCCTCGGGACAGACTTCTATGGCTACACCTTC
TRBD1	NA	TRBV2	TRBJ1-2	CASSQQGPIGYTF	TGTGCCAGCAGCCAACAGGGGCCCATTGGCTACACCTTC
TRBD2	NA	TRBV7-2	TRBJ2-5	CASSRTSGPRQETQYF	TGTGCCAGCAGCCGCACTAGCGGCCCAAGACAAGAGACCCAGTACTTC
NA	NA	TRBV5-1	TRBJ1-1	CASSLGIPGENTEAFF	TGCGCCAGCAGCTTGGGTATCCCGGGGGAGAACACTGAAGCTTTCTTT
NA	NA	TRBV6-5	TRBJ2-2	CASQITGTGELFF	TGTGCCAGCCAAATCACAGGGACCGGGGAGCTGTTTTTT
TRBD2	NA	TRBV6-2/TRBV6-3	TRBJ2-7	CASSIAGNAYEQYF	TGTGCCAGCAGTATAGCGGGGAATGCCTACGAGCAGTACTTC
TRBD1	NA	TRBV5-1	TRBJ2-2	CASKGALGNTGELFF	TGCGCCAGCAAGGGGGCACTAGGGAACACCGGGGAGCTGTTTTTT
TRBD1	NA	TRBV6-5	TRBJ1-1	CASSPRGRAAFF	TGTGCCAGCAGTCCCAGGGGGCGAGCGGCTTTCTTT
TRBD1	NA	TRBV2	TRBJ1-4	CASTANRGQNEKLFF	TGTGCCAGCACCGCAAACAGGGGGCAAAATGAAAAACTGTTTTTT
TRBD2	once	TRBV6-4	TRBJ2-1	CASSDSNSGGGYNEQFF	TGTGCCAGCAGTGACTCGAACAGCGGGGGGGGCTACAATGAGCAGTTCTTC
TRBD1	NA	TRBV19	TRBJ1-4	CASSIMGTANEKLFF	TGTGCCAGTAGTATAATGGGGACAGCAAATGAAAAACTGTTTTTT
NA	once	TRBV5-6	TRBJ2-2	CASSGGLTGELFF	TGTGCCAGCAGCGGGGGACTCACCGGGGAGCTGTTTTTT
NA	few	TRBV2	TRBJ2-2	CASSVPQTGKGNTGELFF	TGTGCCAGCAGTGTCCCCCAAACGGGAAAAGGGAACACCGGGGAGCTGTTTTTT
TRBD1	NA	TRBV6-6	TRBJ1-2	CASNSGQGRTGGYTF	TGTGCCAGCAACTCGGGACAGGGGCGTACTGGAGGCTACACCTTC
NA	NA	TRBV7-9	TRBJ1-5	CASSPDRPDQPQHF	TGTGCCAGCAGCCCCGACAGGCCGGATCAGCCCCAGCATTTT
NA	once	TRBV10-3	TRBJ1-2	CAHRDSRTYGYTF	TGTGCCCACCGGGACTCGAGGACCTATGGCTACACCTTC
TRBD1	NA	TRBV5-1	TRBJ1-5	CASSLGGGMNQPQHF	TGCGCCAGCAGCTTGGGAGGGGGCATGAATCAGCCCCAGCATTTT
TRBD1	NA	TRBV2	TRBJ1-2	CASSESRQGSPYTF	TGTGCCAGCAGTGAAAGTCGACAGGGGTCCCCCTACACCTTC
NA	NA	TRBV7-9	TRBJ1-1	CASSQFAGVEAFF	TGTGCCAGCAGCCAATTTGCCGGGGTTGAAGCTTTCTTT
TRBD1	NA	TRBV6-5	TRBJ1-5	CASSRNPGQGTQHF	TGTGCCAGCAGTCGTAACCCGGGACAGGGAACCCAGCATTTT
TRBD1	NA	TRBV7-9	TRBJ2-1	CASSPTRDRGVNEQFF	TGTGCCAGCAGCCCCACCCGGGACAGGGGGGTCAATGAGCAGTTCTTC
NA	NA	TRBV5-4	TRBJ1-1	CASYGTMNTEAFF	TGTGCCAGCTACGGGACAATGAACACTGAAGCTTTCTTT
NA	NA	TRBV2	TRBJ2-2	CASSAEGLKTGELFF	TGTGCCAGCAGTGCTGAGGGTCTGAAAACCGGGGAGCTGTTTTTT
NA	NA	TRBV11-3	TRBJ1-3	CASSLRGDRGNTIYF	TGTGCCAGCAGCTTGCGGGGAGATAGAGGAAACACCATATATTTT
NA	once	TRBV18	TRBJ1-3	CASSPAGGFSGNTIYF	TGTGCCAGCTCACCCGCGGGGGGCTTCTCTGGAAACACCATATATTTT
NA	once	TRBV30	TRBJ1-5	CAWSVQGAQPQHF	TGTGCCTGGAGTGTACAGGGCGCTCAGCCCCAGCATTTT
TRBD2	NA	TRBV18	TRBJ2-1	CASSPSGGTNEQFF	TGTGCCAGCTCACCCTCGGGGGGGACCAATGAGCAGTTCTTC
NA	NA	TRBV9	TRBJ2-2	CASSGGQYTGELFF	TGTGCCAGCAGTGGGGGACAATACACCGGGGAGCTGTTTTTT
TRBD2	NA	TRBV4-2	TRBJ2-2	CASSWGGSSGTGELFF	TGTGCCAGCAGCTGGGGCGGGAGCTCCGGCACCGGGGAGCTGTTTTTT
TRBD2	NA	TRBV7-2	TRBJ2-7	CASSPQRGLGYEQYF	TGTGCCAGCAGCCCCCAGCGGGGTCTAGGATACGAGCAGTACTTC
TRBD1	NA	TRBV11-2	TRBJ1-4	CASSQDRVGEKLFF	TGTGCCAGCAGCCAGGACAGGGTGGGGGAAAAACTGTTTTTT
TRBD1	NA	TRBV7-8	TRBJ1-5	CASSLGQGPLQPQHF	TGTGCCAGCAGCTTAGGACAGGGTCCCCTCCAGCCCCAGCATTTT
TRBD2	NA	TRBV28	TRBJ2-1	CASRPRGGIYNEQFF	TGTGCCAGCAGACCGCGCGGGGGGATTTACAATGAGCAGTTCTTC
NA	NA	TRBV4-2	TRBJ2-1	CASSEEGEQFF	TGTGCCAGCAGCGAGGAGGGTGAGCAGTTCTTC
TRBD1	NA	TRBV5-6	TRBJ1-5	CASSLATGAYNQPQHF	TGTGCCAGCAGCTTGGCCACAGGGGCGTACAATCAGCCCCAGCATTTT
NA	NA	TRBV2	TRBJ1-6	CASSPDQAPLHF	TGTGCCAGCAGTCCCGACCAGGCACCCCTCCACTTT
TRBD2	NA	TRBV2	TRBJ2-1	CASTSGGYNEQFF	TGTGCCAGCACTAGCGGGGGATACAATGAGCAGTTCTTC
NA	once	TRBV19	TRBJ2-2	CASIDMNTGELFF	TGTGCCAGTATAGATATGAACACCGGGGAGCTGTTTTTT
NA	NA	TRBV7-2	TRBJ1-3	CASSLEPGSGNTIYF	TGTGCCAGCAGCTTAGAGCCTGGCTCTGGAAACACCATATATTTT
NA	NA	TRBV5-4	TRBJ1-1	CASSSHGILPFF	TGTGCCAGCAGCTCCCATGGCATTTTACCTTTCTTT
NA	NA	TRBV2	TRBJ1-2	CASRLNYGYTF	TGTGCCAGCAGACTCAACTATGGCTACACCTTC
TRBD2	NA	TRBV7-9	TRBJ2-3	CASPVSGGNYLTDTQYF	TGTGCCAGCCCGGTGAGCGGGGGGAACTACCTCACAGATACGCAGTATTTT
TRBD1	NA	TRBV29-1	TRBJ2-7	CSVAQGSSYEQYF	TGCAGCGTTGCACAGGGGAGCTCCTACGAGCAGTACTTC
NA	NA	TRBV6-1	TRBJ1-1	CASSEGRGNKDTEAFF	TGTGCCAGCAGTGAAGGGAGAGGGAATAAGGACACTGAAGCTTTCTTT
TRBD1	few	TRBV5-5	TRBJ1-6	CASSLAPDRSALLSPLHF	TGTGCCAGCAGCTTGGCGCCGGACAGGTCAGCCCTTCTCTCACCCCTCCACTTT
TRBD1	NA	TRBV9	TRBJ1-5	CASSGDSYYQPQHF	TGTGCCAGCAGCGGGGACAGTTACTATCAGCCCCAGCATTTT
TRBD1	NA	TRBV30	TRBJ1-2	CAWSPKGDRRMEGYTF	TGTGCCTGGAGTCCTAAGGGGGACAGACGGATGGAAGGCTACACCTTC
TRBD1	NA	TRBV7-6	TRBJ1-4	CASSYLGTGGEKLFF	TGTGCCAGCAGCTATCTCGGGACAGGGGGTGAAAAACTGTTTTTT
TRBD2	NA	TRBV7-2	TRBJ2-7	CASSSLAGGTYEQYF	TGTGCCAGCAGCTCGTTAGCGGGGGGAACCTACGAGCAGTACTTC
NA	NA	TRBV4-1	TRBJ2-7	CASSQELAPREQYF	TGCGCCAGCAGCCAAGAGTTAGCCCCCCGGGAGCAGTACTTC
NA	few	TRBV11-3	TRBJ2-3	CASSAGTVTDTQYF	TGTGCCAGCAGCGCGGGGACAGTCACAGATACGCAGTATTTT
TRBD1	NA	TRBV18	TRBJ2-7	CASSSPGTGGVYEQYF	TGTGCCAGCTCATCCCCTGGGACAGGAGGGGTGTACGAGCAGTACTTC